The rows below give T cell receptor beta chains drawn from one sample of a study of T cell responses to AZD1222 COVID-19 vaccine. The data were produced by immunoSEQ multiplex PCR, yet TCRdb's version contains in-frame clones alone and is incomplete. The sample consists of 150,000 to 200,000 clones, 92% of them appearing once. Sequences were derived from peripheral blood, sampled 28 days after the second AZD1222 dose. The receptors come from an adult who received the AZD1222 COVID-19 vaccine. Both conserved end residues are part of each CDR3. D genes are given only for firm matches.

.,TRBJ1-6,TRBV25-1,CASSGNSPLHF
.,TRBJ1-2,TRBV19,CASRGYNYGYTF
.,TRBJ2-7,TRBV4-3,CASSRYLNTRTESGEQYF
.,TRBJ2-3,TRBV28,CASSSLQENTDTQYF
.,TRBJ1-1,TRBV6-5,CASSYFPGLNTEAFF
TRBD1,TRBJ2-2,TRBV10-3,CAITGQGNTGELFF
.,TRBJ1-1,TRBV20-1,CSASQGPNTEAFF
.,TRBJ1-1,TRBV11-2,CASSPTPGMNTEAFF
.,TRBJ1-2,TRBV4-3,CASSQDGHRYGYTF
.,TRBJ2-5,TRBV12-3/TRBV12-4,CASRLGHPETQYF
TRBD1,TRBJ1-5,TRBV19,CASSIVPRTGVNQPQHF
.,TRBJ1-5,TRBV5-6,CASSSAGVRQPQHF
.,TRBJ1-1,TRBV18,CASSPNSGTEAFF
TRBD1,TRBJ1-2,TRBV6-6,CASRTGTGSFGYTF
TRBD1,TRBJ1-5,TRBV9,CASSLGQGNQPQHF
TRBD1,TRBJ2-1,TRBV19,CASSIGGTGWNEQFF
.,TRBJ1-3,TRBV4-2,CASSQAQGTGNTIYF
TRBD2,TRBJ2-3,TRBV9,CASSKNTGLAGTDTQYF
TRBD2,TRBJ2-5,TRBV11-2,CASSLYTSGGQETQYF
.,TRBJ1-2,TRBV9,CASSDRGNYGYTF
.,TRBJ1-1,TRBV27,CASSLPHTEAFF
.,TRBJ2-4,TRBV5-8,CASSLVFRLAKNIQYF
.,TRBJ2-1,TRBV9,CASSESGSTYNEQFF
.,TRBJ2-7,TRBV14,CASSQDLPSYEQYF
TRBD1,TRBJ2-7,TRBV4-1,CASSHPGTGFHEQYF
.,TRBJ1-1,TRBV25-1,CASSTRQHKNTEAFF
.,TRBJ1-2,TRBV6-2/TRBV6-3,CASRPGVNYGYTF
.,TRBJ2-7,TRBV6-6,CASTQASTYEQYF